The rows below give T cell receptor beta chains drawn from one sample of a study of vaccination effects on CD4 cells after COVID-19. The data were produced by immunoSEQ multiplex PCR, yet TCRdb's version contains in-frame clones alone and is incomplete. The sample has over 55,000 clones, 75% seen once. No cognate antigen is known for these TCRs. The specimen was CD4+ T cells from PBMCs cultured with HCoV-OC43 spike peptides, collected before COVID-19 vaccination. These receptors all stem from a human donor who received a COVID-19 vaccine. Each CDR3 is given with its conserved first and last residue. Fields, in order: J gene, V gene, D gene, clone size, CDR3 DNA, CDR3 protein. D genes are given only for firm matches. Some rows have no size entry. The others give once, few or many, or a class for an expanded clone.

J: TRBJ1-5; V: TRBV2; D: -; size: few; DNA: TGTGCCAGCACCGGGACTTTTGGGAATCAGCCCCAGCATTTT; CDR3: CASTGTFGNQPQHF
J: TRBJ1-3; V: TRBV19; D: -; size: once; DNA: TGTGCCAGCACACGGTCGAGGGGCGGAAACACCATATATTTT; CDR3: CASTRSRGGNTIYF
J: TRBJ2-5; V: TRBV3-1/TRBV3-2; D: TRBD2; size: -; DNA: TGTGCCAGCAGCCCGACTAGCGGGAGACAAGAGACCCAGTACTTC; CDR3: CASSPTSGRQETQYF
J: TRBJ2-3; V: TRBV7-2; D: -; size: once; DNA: TGTGCCAGCAGCTATCGTTCTACCGGGACCTACACAGATACGCAGTATTTT; CDR3: CASSYRSTGTYTDTQYF
J: TRBJ1-4; V: TRBV20-1; D: -; size: -; DNA: TGCAGTGCTAGTTTCCAGAATGAAAAACTGTTTTTT; CDR3: CSASFQNEKLFF
J: TRBJ2-3; V: TRBV7-9; D: -; size: once; DNA: TGTGCCAGCAGCTTAATAGCCGGAAATACGCAGTATTTT; CDR3: CASSLIAGNTQYF
J: TRBJ2-5; V: TRBV6-6; D: TRBD1; size: few; DNA: TGTGCCAGCAGCAGGCAGGACAGGGGGCAGGAGACCCAGTACTTC; CDR3: CASSRQDRGQETQYF
J: TRBJ2-1; V: TRBV19; D: -; size: -; DNA: TGTGCCAGTAGTATAGATGAGGGGGGAACCAATGAGCAGTTCTTC; CDR3: CASSIDEGGTNEQFF
J: TRBJ1-4; V: TRBV2; D: -; size: -; DNA: TGTGCCAGCAGTGATGGTGTATCGGGGAGTTCTATCGAAAAACTGTTTTTT; CDR3: CASSDGVSGSSIEKLFF
J: TRBJ2-3; V: TRBV13; D: -; size: -; DNA: TGTGCCAGCAGCTTCTTCCAGGGCACAGATACGCAGTATTTT; CDR3: CASSFFQGTDTQYF
J: TRBJ2-3; V: TRBV24-1; D: -; size: -; DNA: TGTGCCACCAGTGATCCTGACAGCGCTAGCACAGATACGCAGTATTTT; CDR3: CATSDPDSASTDTQYF
J: TRBJ2-5; V: TRBV7-2; D: TRBD1; size: -; DNA: TGTGCCAGCAGCTTACTGGGACAGATATACCAAGAGACCCAGTACTTC; CDR3: CASSLLGQIYQETQYF
J: TRBJ1-4; V: TRBV5-5; D: TRBD1; size: -; DNA: TGTGCCAGCAGCCCTACCGGGACAGGGGGTGAAAAACTGTTTTTT; CDR3: CASSPTGTGGEKLFF
J: TRBJ2-2; V: TRBV4-1; D: TRBD1; size: -; DNA: TGCGCCAGCAGCCTCGGGACAGGCGCCGGCTTCGGGGAGCTGTTTTTT; CDR3: CASSLGTGAGFGELFF
J: TRBJ2-5; V: TRBV5-1; D: -; size: -; DNA: TGCGCCAGCAGCTTGGTGGGGGGCGAAGAGACCCAGTACTTC; CDR3: CASSLVGGEETQYF
J: TRBJ2-1; V: TRBV5-6; D: -; size: -; DNA: TGTGCCAGCAGCTTGGGAGCCTCCTACAATGAGCAGTTCTTC; CDR3: CASSLGASYNEQFF
J: TRBJ2-1; V: TRBV19; D: TRBD2; size: -; DNA: TGTGCCAGTAGTATGCGACTAGCGGGGGTCTCCTACAATGAGCAGTTCTTC; CDR3: CASSMRLAGVSYNEQFF
J: TRBJ1-2; V: TRBV30; D: -; size: once; DNA: TGTGCCTGGAGTGTAACAGGGAAGGGAGCTAGCGGCTACACCTTC; CDR3: CAWSVTGKGASGYTF
J: TRBJ2-4; V: TRBV28; D: TRBD2; size: -; DNA: TGTGCCAGCAGTTCCTTCACTAGCGGGGGGGCCGGCATTCAGTACTTC; CDR3: CASSSFTSGGAGIQYF
J: TRBJ2-3; V: TRBV11-2; D: TRBD1; size: -; DNA: TGTGCCAGCAGCTTGGACAGGGGAGATACGCAGTATTTT; CDR3: CASSLDRGDTQYF
J: TRBJ1-6; V: TRBV10-2; D: TRBD1; size: -; DNA: TGCGCCAGCAGCCGGGACAGAAATTCACCCCTCCACTTT; CDR3: CASSRDRNSPLHF
J: TRBJ1-2; V: TRBV19; D: -; size: -; DNA: TGTGCCAGTAGTGAATCAACAGTCTTCAACTATGGCTACACCTTC; CDR3: CASSESTVFNYGYTF
J: TRBJ1-2; V: TRBV27; D: -; size: -; DNA: TGTGCCAGCAGTTTAGAAGCCACTGGGGGCGGTTATGGCTACACCTTC; CDR3: CASSLEATGGGYGYTF
J: TRBJ2-5; V: TRBV18; D: -; size: -; DNA: TGTGCCAGCTCACTAGGGCAAAAAGAGACCCAGTACTTC; CDR3: CASSLGQKETQYF
J: TRBJ2-3; V: TRBV19; D: -; size: -; DNA: TGTGCCAGTAAAAGCCCTAACAGAGATACGCAGTATTTT; CDR3: CASKSPNRDTQYF
J: TRBJ2-1; V: TRBV14; D: -; size: once; DNA: TGTGCCAGCGGGGGGACTCTGGACACTAATGAGCAGTTCTTC; CDR3: CASGGTLDTNEQFF
J: TRBJ1-4; V: TRBV6-5; D: -; size: -; DNA: TGTGCCAGCAGTTATAACGGCATTAATGAAAAACTGTTTTTT; CDR3: CASSYNGINEKLFF
J: TRBJ1-5; V: TRBV10-3; D: -; size: few; DNA: TGTGCCATCAGTGAGCCCGGATTCAATCAGCCCCAGCATTTT; CDR3: CAISEPGFNQPQHF
J: TRBJ2-5; V: TRBV19; D: TRBD1; size: -; DNA: TGTGCCAGTAGTGCGGGACAGGGAAGGTTTGGAGAGACCCAGTACTTC; CDR3: CASSAGQGRFGETQYF
J: TRBJ2-5; V: TRBV7-3; D: TRBD2; size: -; DNA: TGTGCCAGCAGCTTAACGGGACTAGCGGAGGGGGAGACCCAGTACTTC; CDR3: CASSLTGLAEGETQYF
J: TRBJ1-2; V: TRBV11-2; D: -; size: few; DNA: TGTGCCAGCAGCTTGATGGGGACTAGCTATGGCTACACCTTC; CDR3: CASSLMGTSYGYTF
J: TRBJ2-2; V: TRBV19; D: TRBD1; size: -; DNA: TGTGCCAGTAGAATTACAGGGGCGCCCGACACCGGGGAGCTGTTTTTT; CDR3: CASRITGAPDTGELFF
J: TRBJ1-2; V: TRBV3-1/TRBV3-2; D: -; size: -; DNA: TGTGCCAGCAGCCAAGATAGGGGGGGAGACTACACCTTC; CDR3: CASSQDRGGDYTF
J: TRBJ1-4; V: TRBV28; D: -; size: -; DNA: TGTGCCAGCAGTTTTCGGTCAGGGAACGGAAAACTGTTTTTT; CDR3: CASSFRSGNGKLFF
J: TRBJ1-1; V: TRBV6-1; D: -; size: -; DNA: TGTGCCAGCAGTGAAAACCCCCTTAAGAGAGCTTTCTTT; CDR3: CASSENPLKRAFF
J: TRBJ2-3; V: TRBV19; D: TRBD1; size: -; DNA: TGTGCCAGTAGTCCACGGACAGGGACTAGCACAGATACGCAGTATTTT; CDR3: CASSPRTGTSTDTQYF
J: TRBJ2-1; V: TRBV29-1; D: TRBD2; size: -; DNA: TGCAGCGCGGATAGCGGGGGGGCATACAATGAGCAGTTCTTC; CDR3: CSADSGGAYNEQFF
J: TRBJ1-5; V: TRBV6-1; D: -; size: -; DNA: TGTGCCAGCAGTTCCGGTCAGCCCCAGCATTTT; CDR3: CASSSGQPQHF
J: TRBJ2-2; V: TRBV18; D: -; size: -; DNA: TGTGCCAGCTCACCCTCGAACACCGGGGAGCTGTTTTTT; CDR3: CASSPSNTGELFF
J: TRBJ2-1; V: TRBV6-1; D: TRBD1; size: few; DNA: TGTGCCACGTCCGGGACAGGGGGGTCCAATGAGCAGTTCTTC; CDR3: CATSGTGGSNEQFF
J: TRBJ2-5; V: TRBV7-2; D: -; size: -; DNA: TGTGCCAGCAGCGACCTCCGGGGGGCGAAAAGAGAGACCCAGTACTTC; CDR3: CASSDLRGAKRETQYF
J: TRBJ2-2; V: TRBV24-1; D: TRBD1; size: -; DNA: TGTGCCACCAGTGAACCCGGGACAGGGGATCCCGGGGAGCTGTTTTTT; CDR3: CATSEPGTGDPGELFF
J: TRBJ1-1; V: TRBV29-1; D: -; size: few; DNA: TGCAGCGTTGAACGAGGGATTGGTACTGAAGCTTTCTTT; CDR3: CSVERGIGTEAFF
J: TRBJ1-2; V: TRBV28; D: TRBD1; size: -; DNA: TGTGCCAGCAGTTTGGACAGGGTGAAAGGCTACACCTTC; CDR3: CASSLDRVKGYTF
J: TRBJ2-3; V: TRBV6-5; D: -; size: -; DNA: TGTGCCAGCACGAGCACAGATACGCAGTATTTT; CDR3: CASTSTDTQYF
J: TRBJ1-5; V: TRBV6-2/TRBV6-3; D: -; size: -; DNA: TGTGCCAGCAGTAACTTAGACAGTTTTTTTGCCAGCAATCAGCCCCAGCATTTT; CDR3: CASSNLDSFFASNQPQHF
J: TRBJ1-1; V: TRBV18; D: -; size: -; DNA: TGTGCCAGCTCACCCCTGGACGGCAACACTGAAGCTTTCTTT; CDR3: CASSPLDGNTEAFF
J: TRBJ2-3; V: TRBV7-2; D: TRBD2; size: -; DNA: TGTGCCAGCAGCTTAATCGGCGGGGGAGGTGATACGCAGTATTTT; CDR3: CASSLIGGGGDTQYF
J: TRBJ2-5; V: TRBV19; D: TRBD2; size: -; DNA: TGTGCCAGTATGCGGGGGGGCGGAGAGACCCAGTACTTC; CDR3: CASMRGGGETQYF
J: TRBJ1-1; V: TRBV6-2/TRBV6-3; D: -; size: few; DNA: TGTGCCAGCAGTTTCTGGATGAACACTGAAGCTTTCTTT; CDR3: CASSFWMNTEAFF
J: TRBJ1-5; V: TRBV5-6; D: TRBD1; size: -; DNA: TGTGCCAGCAGCTTGAGGACAGGGGGACGAAATAGCAATCAGCCCCAGCATTTT; CDR3: CASSLRTGGRNSNQPQHF
J: TRBJ2-5; V: TRBV18; D: -; size: -; DNA: TGTGCCAGCTCTCCCGGGACACTGGAGACCCAGTACTTC; CDR3: CASSPGTLETQYF
J: TRBJ1-1; V: TRBV2; D: -; size: -; DNA: TGTGCCAGCACTCCGAGGGGGGGAAACACTGAAGCTTTCTTT; CDR3: CASTPRGGNTEAFF
J: TRBJ2-3; V: TRBV9; D: -; size: -; DNA: TGTGCCAGCAGCGTCAATGGGTCCCCAGATACGCAGTATTTT; CDR3: CASSVNGSPDTQYF
J: TRBJ2-3; V: TRBV7-6; D: -; size: -; DNA: TGTGCCAGCAGCTTAAACAGGGCGAGTTCAGATACGCAGTATTTT; CDR3: CASSLNRASSDTQYF